This T cell receptor (beta chain) originates from a study of blood T cell repertoires in COVID-19. Study context: From T cells, B-cell-depleted T cells, or PBMCs came the material, which was cDNA or gDNA.

Study members were between about 18 and 95 years old and lived in over 20 US regions. Cohort 3 donors were reported recovered after two negative PCRs, clearance, or symptom resolution. Profiling relied on immunoSEQ multiplex PCR, and the TCRdb table lists in-frame clones only, not all of them. The table has approximately 300,000 clones, roughly 90% seen once. This sequence was found in a woman in her twenties or thirties who had recovered from COVID-19. Sequencing was performed on PBMCs or T cells enriched from blood (not recorded which).

CDR3 region: CASSHPGLGSGNTIYF. In DNA form, the CDR3 reads TGTGCCAGCAGCCACCCGGGACTGGGCTCTGGAAACACCATATATTTT. This chain joins TRBV7-2 and TRBJ1-3, with D perhaps TRBD1 (5 bases). The CDR3 contains 16 residues. Germline CDR1 SGHTA, CDR2 FQGNSA. Trimming removed 5 bases at V and 0 bases at J, with 14 bases between.